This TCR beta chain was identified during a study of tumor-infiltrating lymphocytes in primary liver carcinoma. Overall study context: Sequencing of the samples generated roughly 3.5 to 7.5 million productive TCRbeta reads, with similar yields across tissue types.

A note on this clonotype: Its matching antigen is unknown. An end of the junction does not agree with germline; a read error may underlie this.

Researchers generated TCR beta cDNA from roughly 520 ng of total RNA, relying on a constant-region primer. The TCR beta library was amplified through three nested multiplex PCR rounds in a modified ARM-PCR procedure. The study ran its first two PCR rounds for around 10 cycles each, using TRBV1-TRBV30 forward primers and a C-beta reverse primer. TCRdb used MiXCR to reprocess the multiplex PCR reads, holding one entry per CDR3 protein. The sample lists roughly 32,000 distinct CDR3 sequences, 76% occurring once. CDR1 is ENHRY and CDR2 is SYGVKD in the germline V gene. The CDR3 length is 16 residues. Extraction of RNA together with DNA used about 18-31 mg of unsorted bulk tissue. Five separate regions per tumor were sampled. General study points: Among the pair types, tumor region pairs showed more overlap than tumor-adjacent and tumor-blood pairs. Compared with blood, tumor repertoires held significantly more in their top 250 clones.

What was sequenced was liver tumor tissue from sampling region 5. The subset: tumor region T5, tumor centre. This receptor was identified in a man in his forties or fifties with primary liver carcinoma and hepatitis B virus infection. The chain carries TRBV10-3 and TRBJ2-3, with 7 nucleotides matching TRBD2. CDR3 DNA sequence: TGTGTCATCAGCCGGGACTACCGATGGGGCACAGATACGCAGTATTTT. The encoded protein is CVISRDYRWGTDTQYF.